These 20 T cell receptor beta chains share one sample of origin, sequenced in a study of T cells in Graves' hyperthyroidism and ophthalmopathy. Amplification targeted TCR beta CDR3 regions from RNA transcripts. First-round RT-PCR of the TCR CDR3 relied on the HTBI primer set. TCRdb processed the multiplex PCR reads anew with MiXCR; each CDR3 protein has one entry. The sample holds 500,000 to 650,000 distinct CDR3 sequences, 20% seen once. The sample was blood. Receptor source: a man aged 40-50 years with Graves' ophthalmopathy.

This clonotype was detected many times. The rearrangement joins TRBV7-2 to TRBJ2-7, with unresolved D. Germline loops: CDR1 SGHTA, CDR2 FQGNSA. This CDR3 has 13 amino acids. V lost 6 bases to trimming and J lost 9 bases, with 18 bases between them. The CDR3 is CASSGGGTLGQYF. The CDR3 bases are TGTGCCAGCAGTGGCGGTGGAACATTGGGGCAGTACTTC.

This clonotype was seen many times. The V call is TRBV18, the J call TRBJ2-5, with a tentative D call TRBD1 (5 bases). The germline CDR1 and CDR2 sequences are KGHSH and LQKENI. V lost 2 bases, J lost 5 bases, and 18 bases lay in between. The CDR3 contains 16 residues. The CDR3: CASSPGRVIMTETQYF. CDR3 nucleotides: TGTGCCAGCTCACCAGGCAGGGTTATAATGACGGAGACCCAGTACTTC.

The V gene is TRBV6-4, the J gene TRBJ2-2; D gene unclear. The CDR3 has 14 amino acids. Per germline, CDR1 MRHNA and CDR2 SNTAGT. Deletions cut 2 bases from V and 5 bases from J, with 9 bases between. The CDR3 is CASSDRVGTGELFF. The CDR3, as DNA: TGTGCCAGCAGTGACAGGGTCGGGACCGGGGAGCTGTTTTTT.

The chain employs TRBV20-1 and TRBJ2-3; D not resolved. The germline CDR1 and CDR2 sequences are DFQATT and SNEGSKA (reference sequence). Trimming stripped 6 bases from V and 1 base from J, with 11 bases between. The CDR3 loop spans 13 amino acids. The CDR3 is CSAPRPGTDTQYF. CDR3 coding DNA: TGCAGTGCCCCACGCCCAGGCACAGATACGCAGTATTTT.

This clonotype was seen ten or more times. The chain employs TRBV20-1 and TRBJ1-1; no definite D call. Germline V gene sequence: CDR1 DFQATT, CDR2 SNEGSKA (reference sequence). Trimming shortened V by 4 bases and J by 1 base, and 7 bases separated the two germline ends. This CDR3 is built from 12 residues. CDR3 sequence reads: CSAIKGNTEAFF. CDR3 nucleotide sequence: TGCAGTGCTATCAAGGGGAACACTGAAGCTTTCTTT.

This clonotype was detected many times. J is TRBJ2-4 and V is TRBV3-1; D gene ambiguous. The CDR3 is 13 residues long. V was cut by 4 bases and J by 6 bases, with 10 bases left in between. Germline CDR1 and CDR2: LGHDT and YNNKEL (reference sequence). The CDR3 sequence: CASSPDDTNIQYF. The CDR3 DNA reads TGTGCCAGCAGCCCTGACGACACAAACATTCAGTACTTC.

This clonotype was seen a single time. The chain couples TRBV27 to TRBJ2-5; D is unclear. Germline loops: CDR1 MNHEY, CDR2 SMNVEV (reference sequence). V shed 5 bases and J shed 4 bases, with 14 bases lying between them. The CDR3 is 14 amino acids. CDR3 in DNA: TGTGCCAGCAGTCCCTTCTCGAGTTCAGAGACCCAGTACTTC. Translation gives CASSPFSSSETQYF.

A remark on this clonotype: A much more abundant neighbour one base away suggests this may be a read error. The V gene is TRBV18, the J gene TRBJ1-1; 7 bases fit TRBD1. Germline values: CDR1 KGHSH, CDR2 LQKENI. This CDR3 is 16 amino acids long. CDR3 DNA sequence: TGTGCCAGCTCACCTCGACAGGGACGGATGGACACTGAAGCTTCCTTT. Translated, it gives CASSPRQGRMDTEASF.

The rearrangement joins TRBV20-1 to TRBJ2-3, with D possibly TRBD1 on 5 matching bases. Trimming removed 3 bases from V and 0 bases from J, with 13 bases in between. Germline V CDR1 and CDR2: DFQATT, SNEGSKA (reference sequence). The CDR3 has 15 residues. The CDR3: CSASGALPSTDTQYF. In DNA form, the CDR3 reads TGCAGTGCTAGTGGGGCGCTACCTAGCACAGATACGCAGTATTTT.

A note on this clonotype: With a much larger clone just one base away, this may be a read error. The chain is built from TRBV5-1 and TRBJ2-1; tentative D call: TRBD1 (5 bases). The CDR3 runs to 18 residues. Germline V gene lookup returns CDR1 SGHRS and CDR2 YFSETQ. The DNA of the CDR3 is TGCGCCAGCAGCTTGAGAGCCCCAAGGGGCGAAACCTACAATGAGCAGTCCTTC. Its protein product is CASSLRAPRGETYNEQSF.

This clonotype was seen a few times. The rearrangement links TRBV2 to TRBJ1-4; a possible D gene is TRBD1 (6 bases). Per germline, CDR1 SNHLY and CDR2 FYNNEI. The CDR3 is made up of 15 amino acids. The V and J ends lost 6 bases and 5 bases respectively, with 16 bases between them. CDR3 nucleotide sequence: TGTGCCAGCAGCGAAACCGGGGGCCGAAATGAAAAACTGTTTTTT. This codes for CASSETGGRNEKLFF.

The gene calls are TRBV10-3 and TRBJ2-7, with 12 nucleotides matching TRBD2. CDR1 is ENHRY and CDR2 is SYGVKD in the germline V gene. This CDR3 comprises 16 residues. V was clipped by 1 base and J by 5 bases; unmatched bases: 6. CDR3 bases: TGTGCCATCAGTGAGTGGACTAGCGGGATTCACGACGAGCAGTACTTC. Translated: CAISEWTSGIHDEQYF.

The chain links TRBV29-1 to TRBJ2-7; 8 bases are shared with TRBD2. In germline, CDR1 is SQVTM, CDR2 ANQGSEA. V was clipped by 4 bases and J by 0 bases; unmatched bases: 8. There are 15 residues in the CDR3. CDR3 sequence (DNA): TGCAGCGTTGTACAGCGGGAGTCCACCTCCTACGAGCAGTACTTC. This codes for CSVVQRESTSYEQYF.

This clonotype was picked up a small number of times. The chain is built from TRBV29-1 and TRBJ2-5; TRBD2 might be the D (6 bases). Germline V lookup: CDR1 SQVTM, CDR2 ANQGSEA. V was pared by 0 bases and J by 6 bases, with 20 bases between. This CDR3 has 16 residues. The CDR3 region has the DNA TGCAGCGTTGAAGAGCCGAGTGGGGGGATTGAAAAGACCCAGTACTTC. It is translated as CSVEEPSGGIEKTQYF.

The sample holds one count of this clonotype. Possible read error: a much larger clone is one base away. The conserved final phenylalanine or tryptophan is absent from the CDR3, which likely points to a read error. V is TRBV11-2 and J is TRBJ1-5; possible D gene TRBD1, 6 bases. Trimming pared 5 bases from V and 4 bases from J, leaving 15 bases between. CDR1 and CDR2 from the germline V gene are SGHAT and FQNNGV. The CDR3 has 15 amino acids. The CDR3 region is CASSKQGKANQPQHL. The DNA of the CDR3 is TGTGCCAGCAGCAAACAGGGAAAGGCAAATCAGCCCCAGCATCTT.

CDR3 in DNA: TGTGCCAGCAACACAGGGTTGGGCAATCAGCCCCAGCATTTT. Translating gives CASNTGLGNQPQHF. The chain recombines TRBV5-8 with TRBJ1-5, with D possibly TRBD1 on 6 matching bases. CDR1 and CDR2 (germline): SGHTS, YDEGEE. The CDR3 runs 14 residues. Trimming stripped 6 bases from V and 2 bases from J, with 12 bases between.

This clonotype was seen only a few times. This chain joins TRBV20-1 and TRBJ1-5; 7 nucleotides agree with TRBD1. Trimming at V came to 3 bases and at J to 7 bases, leaving 6 bases not matched to a gene. Looked up from germline, CDR1 is DFQATT and CDR2 is SNEGSKA (reference sequence). The CDR3 totals 13 residues. The CDR3 sequence: CSARPGGVQPQHF. The CDR3 nucleotides read TGCAGTGCTAGGCCAGGGGGGGTCCAGCCCCAGCATTTT.

The V and J genes are TRBV29-1 and TRBJ2-7; possible D gene TRBD2, 5 bases. Germline CDR1 and CDR2: SQVTM and ANQGSEA. The CDR3 loop spans 13 amino acids. In DNA, the CDR3 is TGCAGATCCCTGAGGGTGGGGTCCTACGAGCAGTACTTC. It encodes CRSLRVGSYEQYF.

This clonotype has a single count. Without the conserved terminal phenylalanine or tryptophan, this CDR3 likely stems from a read error. The chain is built from TRBV20-1 and TRBJ2-7; D may match TRBD1 or TRBD2 (5 bases each). The CDR3 contains 15 residues. Germline assignment: CDR1 DFQATT and CDR2 SNEGSKA (reference sequence). V was cut by 1 base and J by 4 bases, with 17 bases left in between. In DNA form, the CDR3 reads TGCAGTGCTAGAGGGGGGAGTCCGCGAGAGTACGAGCAGTACCTC. Translation: CSARGGSPREYEQYL.

For this clonotype: A clone one base away is much larger, so this may be a read error. The V call is TRBV11-2, the J call TRBJ2-5, with 8 nucleotides matching TRBD2. The CDR3 extends over 13 amino acids. Germline loops: CDR1 SGHAT, CDR2 FQNNGV. J lost 4 bases, V lost 5 bases, and 3 bases had no gene match. CDR3 residues: CASSRTSPETQYF. The CDR3 region has the DNA TGTGCCAGCAGCCGGACTAGCCCAGAGACCCAGTACTTC. The whole variable domain, filled in from reference TRBV11-2 and TRBJ2-5, reads EAGVAQSPRYKIIEKRQSVAFWCNPISGHATLYWYQQILGQGPKLLIQFQNNGVVDDSQLPKDRFSAERLKGVDSTLKIQPAKLEDSAVYLCASSRTSPETQYFGPGTRLLVL.